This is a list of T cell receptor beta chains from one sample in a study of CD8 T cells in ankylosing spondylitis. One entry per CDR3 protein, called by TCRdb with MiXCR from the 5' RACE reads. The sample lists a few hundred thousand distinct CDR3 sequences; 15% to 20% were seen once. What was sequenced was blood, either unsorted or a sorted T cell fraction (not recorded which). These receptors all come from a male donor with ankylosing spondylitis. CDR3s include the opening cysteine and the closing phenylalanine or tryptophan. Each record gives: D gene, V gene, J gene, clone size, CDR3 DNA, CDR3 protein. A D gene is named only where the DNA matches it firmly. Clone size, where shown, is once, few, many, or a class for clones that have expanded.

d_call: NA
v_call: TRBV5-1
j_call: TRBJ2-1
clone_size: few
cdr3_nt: TGCGCCAGCAGCTTGGCTTCGGCAGGGGTAATAGTACGGGGTACCGATGAGCAGTTCTTC
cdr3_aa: CASSLASAGVIVRGTDEQFF

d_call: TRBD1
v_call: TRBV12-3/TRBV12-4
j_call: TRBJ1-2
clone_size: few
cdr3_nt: TGTGCCAGCAGTTCGGGACAGGACCAACACTATGGCTACACCTTC
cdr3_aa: CASSSGQDQHYGYTF

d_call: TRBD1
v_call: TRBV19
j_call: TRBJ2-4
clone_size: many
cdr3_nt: TGTGCCAGTAGCCAGGGGGTCATGACCAAAAACATTCAGTACTTC
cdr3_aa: CASSQGVMTKNIQYF

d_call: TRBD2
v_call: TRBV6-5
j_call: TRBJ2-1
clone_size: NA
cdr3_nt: TGTGCCAGCAGTCCGGGACTAATTGGGATCTTC
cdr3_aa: CASSPGLIGIF

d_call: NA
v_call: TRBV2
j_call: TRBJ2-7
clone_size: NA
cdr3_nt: TGTGCCAGCATGGCGGACACCTACGAGCAGTACTTC
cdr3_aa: CASMADTYEQYF

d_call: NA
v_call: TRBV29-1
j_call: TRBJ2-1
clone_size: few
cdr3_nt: TGCAGCGTTGAGTATGTGGGAAACTCATACAATGAGCAGTTCTTC
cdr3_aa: CSVEYVGNSYNEQFF

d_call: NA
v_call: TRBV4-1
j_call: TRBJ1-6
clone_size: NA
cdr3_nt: TGCGCCAGCAGCCCCTCCCAGCAGTCTAATTCACCCCTCCACTTT
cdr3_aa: CASSPSQQSNSPLHF

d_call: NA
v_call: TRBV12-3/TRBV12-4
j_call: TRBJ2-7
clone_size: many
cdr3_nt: TGTGCCAGCACAAACGTGGGGTACGAGCAGTACTTC
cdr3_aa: CASTNVGYEQYF

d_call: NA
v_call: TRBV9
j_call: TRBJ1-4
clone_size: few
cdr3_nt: TGTGCCAGCAGCGAATGGGACGGCCAATTTGAAAAACTGTTTTTT
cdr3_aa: CASSEWDGQFEKLFF

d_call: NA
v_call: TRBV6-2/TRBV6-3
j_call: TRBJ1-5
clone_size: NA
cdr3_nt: TGTGCCAGCAGTTATGCAGGGTCGGATCAGCCCCAGCATTTT
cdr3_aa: CASSYAGSDQPQHF

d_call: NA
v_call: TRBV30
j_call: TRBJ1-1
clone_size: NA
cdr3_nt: TGTGCCTGTGCGGACCCCGGGAACACTGAAGCTTTCTTT
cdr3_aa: CACADPGNTEAFF

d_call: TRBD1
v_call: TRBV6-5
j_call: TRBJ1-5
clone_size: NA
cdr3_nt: TGTGCCAGCAGTTATCAGCACGGACAGGGGGGTGAGCCCCAGCATTTT
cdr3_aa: CASSYQHGQGGEPQHF

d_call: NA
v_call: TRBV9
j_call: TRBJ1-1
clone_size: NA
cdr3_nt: TGTGCCAGCAGCGTAGGGTTAGGGGCTATGAACACTGAAGCTTTCTTT
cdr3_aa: CASSVGLGAMNTEAFF

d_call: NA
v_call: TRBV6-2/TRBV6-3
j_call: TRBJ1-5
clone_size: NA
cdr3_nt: TGTGCCAGCAGTTACCCCTCGGACAGTTATAGCAATCAGCCCCAGCATTTT
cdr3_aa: CASSYPSDSYSNQPQHF

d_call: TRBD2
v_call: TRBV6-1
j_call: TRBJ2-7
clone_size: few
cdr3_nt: TGTGCCAGCAGCTCTAGTACGGGACTAGCTGGCCCGACGGACGAGCAGTACTTC
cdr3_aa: CASSSSTGLAGPTDEQYF